This T cell receptor (beta chain) originates from a study of blood T cells in healthy people across ages. This clonotype was counted between two and nine times. What it binds is unknown. Study-wide points: With age, beta diversity per million T cells declined roughly linearly, significantly by 40.

Primers used in a second PCR of roughly 7 to 11 cycles were a sample-barcoded 5' primer and a J-beta primer mix. Researchers report that each sample yielded at least 2.5 million CDR3-containing paired-end reads. Using its own MiXCR run on the 5' RACE reads, TCRdb lists one record per CDR3 protein. The data contain 1.2 million to 1.5 million distinct CDR3 sequences, approximately 60% of them singletons. The CDR3 has 14 amino acids. Trimming took off 5 bases at V and 0 bases at J, with 14 bases between the two ends. The V gene's germline CDR1 is DFQATT and CDR2 SNEGSKA (reference sequence). The sequenced sample consisted of blood. The origin of this receptor is a man aged 18 to 29 in good health. This chain connects TRBV20-1 to TRBJ2-7, with D hard to call. In DNA form, the CDR3 reads TGCAGTGCTGGAACGGAGTTGGCCTCCTACGAGCAGTACTTC. It specifies CSAGTELASYEQYF.